This TCR beta chain was recorded in a study of OX40 agonist ivuxolimab in advanced cancers. Using immunoSEQ multiplex PCR, the repertoire was profiled, and TCRdb retains in-frame clones only, with some absent. The sample lists tens of thousands of clones, 82% occurring once. CDR1 is SGHTA, CDR2 FQGNSA, per germline. This CDR3 comprises 12 residues. Trimming took off 5 bases at V and 2 bases at J, with 5 bases between the two ends. The sample was CD4+ or CD8+ T cells sorted from blood, taken in a trial of the OX40 agonist ivuxolimab. This chain connects TRBV7-2 to TRBJ2-3, with unresolved D. The TCR comes from an adult with an advanced solid tumor such as melanoma, head and neck, liver or kidney cancer. CDR3 in amino acids: CASSPPTDTQYF. Here the CDR3 DNA reads TGTGCCAGCAGCCCACCCACAGATACGCAGTATTTT.